The T cell receptor beta chain under discussion was sequenced for a study of blood T cell repertoires in COVID-19. Study context: Samples taken during acute and convalescent COVID-19 were collected in the United States, Italy and Spain.

The CDR3 spans 15 residues. Germline V gene data show CDR1 as SGHTS and CDR2 as YDEGEE. V shed 7 bases, J shed 2 bases, and the junction held 8 bases outside the gene matches. Clones were read by immunoSEQ multiplex PCR, and TCRdb kept only the in-frame ones, dropping some. The table includes around 94,000 clones, 60% to 80% detected once. The clonotype originates from a man in his sixties with active or convalescent COVID-19. This chain links TRBV5-8 with TRBJ1-5, with 8 bases identical to TRBD1. What was sequenced was peripheral blood. The CDR3 reads CASRTGKGGNQPQHF. The CDR3 bases are TGTGCCAGCCGGACAGGGAAAGGTGGCAATCAGCCCCAGCATTTT. The variable domain in full, with the rest retrieved from reference TRBV5-8 and TRBJ1-5, is EAGVTQSPTHLIKTRGQQATLRCSPISGHTSVYWYQQALGLGLQFLLWYDEGEERNRGNFPPRFSGRQFPNYSSELNVNALELEDSALYLCASRTGKGGNQPQHFGDGTRLSIL.